The clone carrying this T cell receptor (beta chain) was picked up many times. Its antigen is still unknown. The sample originates from a study of CD8+CD57+ T cells in acquired aplastic anemia. About the study: Sorted CD4+ plus CD8+ cells gave DNA averaging around 3 ug.

Study-wide points: Between patients and controls, CD8+ Simpson's diversity did not vary significantly. Both patients and controls carried the same twenty-nine CD8+ CDR3 sequences.

Deletions cut 3 bases from V and 4 bases from J, with 7 bases between. The CDR3 loop spans 12 amino acids. Using genomic DNA as the template, TCR beta VDJ and CDR3 profiling was carried out. TCRdb itself ran the reads through MiXCR, one entry per CDR3 protein. The data contain hundreds of thousands of distinct CDR3 sequences, roughly 34% of them singletons. The patients chosen for sequencing had shown expansion of CD8+CD57+ cells (detected by flow cytometry). The material sequenced was sorted CD4+, CD8+, or CD8+CD57+ T cells (not recorded which) from PBMCs. This sequence was found in a human donor with aplastic anemia. The chain has TRBV12-3 or TRBV12-4 and TRBJ2-7, with D unresolved. CDR3 residues: CASSFNPYEQYF. The CDR3 nucleotides read TGTGCCAGCAGTTTTAATCCGTACGAGCAGTACTTC.